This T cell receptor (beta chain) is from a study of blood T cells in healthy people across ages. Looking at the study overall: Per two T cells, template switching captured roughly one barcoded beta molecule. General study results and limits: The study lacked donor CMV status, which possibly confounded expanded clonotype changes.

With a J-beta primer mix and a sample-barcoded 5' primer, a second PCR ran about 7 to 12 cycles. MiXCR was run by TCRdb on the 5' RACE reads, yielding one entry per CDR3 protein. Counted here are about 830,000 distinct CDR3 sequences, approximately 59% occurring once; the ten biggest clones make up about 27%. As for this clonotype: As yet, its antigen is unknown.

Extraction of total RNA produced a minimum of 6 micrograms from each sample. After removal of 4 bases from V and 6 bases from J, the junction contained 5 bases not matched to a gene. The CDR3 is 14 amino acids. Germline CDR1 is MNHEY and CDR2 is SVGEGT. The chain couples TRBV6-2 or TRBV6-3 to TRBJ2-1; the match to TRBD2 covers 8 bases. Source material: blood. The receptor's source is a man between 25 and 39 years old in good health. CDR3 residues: CASSSSGGRNEQFF. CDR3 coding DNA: TGTGCCAGCAGTTCCAGCGGGGGTCGCAATGAGCAGTTCTTC.